This T cell receptor (beta chain) is from a study of T-cell reconstitution after alpha-beta-depleted transplantation in children. TCRbeta library construction was performed incorporating unique molecular identifiers. TCRdb itself ran the PCR reads through MiXCR, one entry per CDR3 protein. Here the sample spans about 830,000 distinct CDR3 sequences, 15% to 20% being singletons. Whole-study findings and limits: In patients about two months after transplant, alpha-beta T cells reportedly arose from several hundred expanded graft clones. Recipient T cells and thymic progenitors that survived were the source of the high TCRbeta diversity seen at day 60 in some patients. Once a year had passed after transplant, T-cell counts and diversity came mostly from newly produced T cells.

About this clonotype: Its antigen is not identified. One end of the junction fails to match germline, which may point to a read error.

The sequencing here drew on PBMCs, mostly from graft donor cells, taken 360 days after TCRalphabeta/CD19-depleted stem cell transplant. The sequence was collected from a male patient younger than 18 who had a stem cell transplant for acute lymphoblastic leukemia, so the T cells may come from the graft donor.

CDR3 residues: CVSSTTGAGDTQYF. The CDR3 coding sequence is TGTGTCAGCAGCACGACGGGAGCGGGAGATACGCAGTATTTT. The chain links TRBV3-1 to TRBJ2-3; perhaps TRBD2 as D (6 bases). The CDR3 runs 14 residues. The germline CDR1 and CDR2 sequences are LGHDT and YNNKEL (reference sequence).